This is a list of T cell receptor beta chains from one sample in a study of OX40 agonist ivuxolimab in advanced cancers. Data came from immunoSEQ multiplex PCR; TCRdb stores just in-frame clones and leaves some out. Counted here are 70,000 or so clones, roughly 89% occurring once; the ten biggest clones make up roughly 0.85%. Sequencing was performed on CD4+ or CD8+ T cells sorted from blood, taken in a trial of the OX40 agonist ivuxolimab. These receptors were taken from an adult with an advanced solid tumor such as melanoma, head and neck, liver or kidney cancer. Each CDR3 is given with its conserved first and last residue. A D gene is named only where the DNA matches it firmly. The size entry is marked missing in some rows and otherwise reads once, few, many or a size class.

j_call: TRBJ2-5
clone_size: .
d_call: .
v_call: TRBV7-3
cdr3_nt: TGTGCCAGCAGCTCCCGGGACACCCAAGAGACCCAGTACTTC
cdr3_aa: CASSSRDTQETQYF

j_call: TRBJ2-1
clone_size: once
d_call: TRBD1
v_call: TRBV5-4
cdr3_nt: TGTGCCAGCAGCAGCCGGACAGGGGGTTCCTCCTACAATGAGCAGTTCTTC
cdr3_aa: CASSSRTGGSSYNEQFF

j_call: TRBJ2-3
clone_size: .
d_call: .
v_call: TRBV7-3
cdr3_nt: TGTGCCAGCAGCTTCAGGGGCCAGAACACAGATACGCAGTATTTT
cdr3_aa: CASSFRGQNTDTQYF

j_call: TRBJ1-3
clone_size: .
d_call: TRBD1
v_call: TRBV15
cdr3_nt: TGTGCCACCAGCAGAGATCTCCCAGGGGGAACGTCTGGAAACACCATATATTTT
cdr3_aa: CATSRDLPGGTSGNTIYF

j_call: TRBJ1-5
clone_size: .
d_call: TRBD1
v_call: TRBV29-1
cdr3_nt: TGCAGCGTGGTGAGTGGACAGGGTCGCAATCAGCCCCAGCATTTT
cdr3_aa: CSVVSGQGRNQPQHF

j_call: TRBJ2-4
clone_size: .
d_call: .
v_call: TRBV18
cdr3_nt: TGTGCCAGCCGGACGGATGATGTAGCCAAAAACATTCAGTACTTC
cdr3_aa: CASRTDDVAKNIQYF

j_call: TRBJ2-7
clone_size: .
d_call: TRBD1
v_call: TRBV6-5
cdr3_nt: TGTGCCAGCAGGCCCGGGACAGATTCCTACGAGCAGTACTTC
cdr3_aa: CASRPGTDSYEQYF

j_call: TRBJ1-1
clone_size: .
d_call: .
v_call: TRBV6-6
cdr3_nt: TGTGCCAGCAACCCGGGACACACTGAAGCTTTCTTT
cdr3_aa: CASNPGHTEAFF

j_call: TRBJ1-5
clone_size: few
d_call: .
v_call: TRBV28
cdr3_nt: TGTGGCTTCGGACCCAGCAATCAGCCCCAGCATTTT
cdr3_aa: CGFGPSNQPQHF

j_call: TRBJ1-4
clone_size: .
d_call: .
v_call: TRBV5-1
cdr3_nt: TGCGCCAGCAGGGATGAACAGGGAGGAAAACTGTTTTTT
cdr3_aa: CASRDEQGGKLFF

j_call: TRBJ2-7
clone_size: .
d_call: .
v_call: TRBV21-1
cdr3_nt: TGTGCCAGCAGCGGTCGACAGGGCCAGAACTCCTACGAGCAGTACTTC
cdr3_aa: CASSGRQGQNSYEQYF

j_call: TRBJ1-4
clone_size: .
d_call: .
v_call: TRBV19
cdr3_nt: TGTGCCAGTAGTACAGGGGTCGAGGAAAAACTGTTTTTT
cdr3_aa: CASSTGVEEKLFF

j_call: TRBJ1-1
clone_size: few
d_call: .
v_call: TRBV29-1
cdr3_nt: TGCAGCGGTCTTGGGGCGAACACTGAAGCTTTCTTT
cdr3_aa: CSGLGANTEAFF

j_call: TRBJ2-5
clone_size: .
d_call: .
v_call: TRBV30
cdr3_nt: TGTGCCTGGAGTGTACCCCGGGGGAGACTTCAAGAGACCCAGTACTTC
cdr3_aa: CAWSVPRGRLQETQYF

j_call: TRBJ1-4
clone_size: .
d_call: .
v_call: TRBV30
cdr3_nt: TGTGCCTCCCGCCAGACCCTCTCAGGGGAAAAACTGTTTTTT
cdr3_aa: CASRQTLSGEKLFF

j_call: TRBJ2-1
clone_size: .
d_call: .
v_call: TRBV7-3
cdr3_nt: TGTGCCAGCAGCTTACTCCCTAGCGAAAGGTCCTACAATGAGCAGTTCTTC
cdr3_aa: CASSLLPSERSYNEQFF

j_call: TRBJ1-1
clone_size: .
d_call: .
v_call: TRBV19
cdr3_nt: TGTGCCAGTGGGTGGGGACAAGCTTTCTTT
cdr3_aa: CASGWGQAFF

j_call: TRBJ1-6
clone_size: .
d_call: .
v_call: TRBV9
cdr3_nt: TGTGCCAGGAGTTGGGGAGGACCCTATAATTCACCCCTCCACTTT
cdr3_aa: CARSWGGPYNSPLHF